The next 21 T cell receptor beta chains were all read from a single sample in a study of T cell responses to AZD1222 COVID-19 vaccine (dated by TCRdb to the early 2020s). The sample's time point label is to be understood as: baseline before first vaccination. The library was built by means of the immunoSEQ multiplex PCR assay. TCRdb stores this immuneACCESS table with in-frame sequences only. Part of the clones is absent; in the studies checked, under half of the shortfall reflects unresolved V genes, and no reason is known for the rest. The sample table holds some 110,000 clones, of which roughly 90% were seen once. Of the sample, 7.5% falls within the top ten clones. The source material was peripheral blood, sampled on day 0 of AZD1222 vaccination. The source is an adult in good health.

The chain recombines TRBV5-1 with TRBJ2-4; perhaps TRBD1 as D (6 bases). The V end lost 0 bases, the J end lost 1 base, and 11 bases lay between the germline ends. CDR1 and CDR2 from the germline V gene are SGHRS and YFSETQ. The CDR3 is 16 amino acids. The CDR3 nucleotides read TGCGCCAGCAGCTTGGGAACAGGGTTTGCCAAAAACATTCAGTACTTC. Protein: CASSLGTGFAKNIQYF.

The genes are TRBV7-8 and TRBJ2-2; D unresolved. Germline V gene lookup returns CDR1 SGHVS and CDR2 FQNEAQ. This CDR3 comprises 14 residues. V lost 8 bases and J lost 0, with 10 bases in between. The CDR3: CASHASANTGELFF. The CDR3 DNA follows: TGTGCCAGCCACGCCTCGGCGAACACCGGGGAGCTGTTTTTT.

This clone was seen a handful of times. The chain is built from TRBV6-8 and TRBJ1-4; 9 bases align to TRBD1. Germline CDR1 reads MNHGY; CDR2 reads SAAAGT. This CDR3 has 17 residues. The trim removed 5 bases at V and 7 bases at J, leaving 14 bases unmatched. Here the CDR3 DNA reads TGTGCCAGCAGTCAGTCCCGGGACAGGGTTCAGGGTGAAAAACTGTTTTTT. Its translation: CASSQSRDRVQGEKLFF.

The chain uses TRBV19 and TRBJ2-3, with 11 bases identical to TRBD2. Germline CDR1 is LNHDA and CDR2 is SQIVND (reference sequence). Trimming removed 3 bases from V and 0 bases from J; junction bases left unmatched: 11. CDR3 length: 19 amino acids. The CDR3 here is CASSMGLAVGFKSTDTQYF. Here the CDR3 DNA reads TGTGCCAGTAGTATGGGACTAGCGGTGGGATTCAAGAGCACAGATACGCAGTATTTT.

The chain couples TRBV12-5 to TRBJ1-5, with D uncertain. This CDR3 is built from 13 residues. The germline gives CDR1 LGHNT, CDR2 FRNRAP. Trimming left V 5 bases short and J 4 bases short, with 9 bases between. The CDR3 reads CASGAGFNQPQHF. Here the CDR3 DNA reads TGTGCTAGTGGTGCGGGATTTAATCAGCCCCAGCATTTT.

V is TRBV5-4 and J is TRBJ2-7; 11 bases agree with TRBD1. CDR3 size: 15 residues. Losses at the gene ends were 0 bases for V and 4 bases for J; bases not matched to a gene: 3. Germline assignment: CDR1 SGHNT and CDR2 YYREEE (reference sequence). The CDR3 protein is CASSLAGQGGYEQYF. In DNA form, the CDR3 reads TGTGCCAGCAGCTTGGCGGGACAGGGGGGATACGAGCAGTACTTC.

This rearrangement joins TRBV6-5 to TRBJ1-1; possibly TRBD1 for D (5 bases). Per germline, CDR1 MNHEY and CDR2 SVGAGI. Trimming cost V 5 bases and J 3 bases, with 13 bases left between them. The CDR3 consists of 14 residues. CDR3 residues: CASSQRAGDTEAFF. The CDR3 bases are TGTGCCAGCAGTCAACGTGCGGGGGACACTGAAGCTTTCTTT.

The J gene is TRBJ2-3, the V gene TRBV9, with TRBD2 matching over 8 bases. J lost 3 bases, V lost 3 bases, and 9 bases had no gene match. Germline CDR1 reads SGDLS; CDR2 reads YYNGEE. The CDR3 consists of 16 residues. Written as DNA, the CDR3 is TGTGCCAGCAGCGAGTCCCCGGGAGGGAAGACAGATACGCAGTATTTT. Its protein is CASSESPGGKTDTQYF.

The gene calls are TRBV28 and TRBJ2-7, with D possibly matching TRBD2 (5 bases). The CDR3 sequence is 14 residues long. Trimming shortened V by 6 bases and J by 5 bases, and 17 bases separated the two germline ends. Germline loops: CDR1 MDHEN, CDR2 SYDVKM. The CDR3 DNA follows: TGTGCCAGCAGCAGCGGACCGCGACCCCACGAGCAGTACTTC. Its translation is CASSSGPRPHEQYF.

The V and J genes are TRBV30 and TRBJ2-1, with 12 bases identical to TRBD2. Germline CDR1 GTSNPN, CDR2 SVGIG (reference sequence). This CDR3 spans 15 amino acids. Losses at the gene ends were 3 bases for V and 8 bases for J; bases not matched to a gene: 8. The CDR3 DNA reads TGTGCCTGGAGCCCGCTAGCGGGAGGGCCGGATGAGCAGTTCTTC. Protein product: CAWSPLAGGPDEQFF. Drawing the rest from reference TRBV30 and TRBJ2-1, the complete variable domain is SQTIHQWPATLVQPVGSPLSLECTVEGTSNPNLYWYRQAAGRGLQLLFYSVGIGQISSEVPQNLSASRPQDRQFILSSKKLLLSDSGFYLCAWSPLAGGPDEQFFGPGTRLTVL.

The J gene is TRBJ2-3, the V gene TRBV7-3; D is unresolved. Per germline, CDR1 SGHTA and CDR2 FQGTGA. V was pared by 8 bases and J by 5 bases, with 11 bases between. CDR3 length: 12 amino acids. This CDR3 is CASGFFEDTQYF. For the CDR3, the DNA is TGTGCCAGCGGTTTTTTCGAAGATACGCAGTATTTT.

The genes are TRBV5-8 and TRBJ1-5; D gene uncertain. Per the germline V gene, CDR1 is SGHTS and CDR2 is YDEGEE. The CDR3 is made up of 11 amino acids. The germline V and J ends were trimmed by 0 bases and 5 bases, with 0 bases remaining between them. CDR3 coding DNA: TGTGCCAGCAGCTTGGATCAGCCCCAGCATTTT. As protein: CASSLDQPQHF.

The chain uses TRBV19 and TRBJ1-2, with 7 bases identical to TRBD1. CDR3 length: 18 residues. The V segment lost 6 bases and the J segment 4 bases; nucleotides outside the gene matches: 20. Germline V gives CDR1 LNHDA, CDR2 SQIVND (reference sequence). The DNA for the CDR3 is TGTGCCAGTAGCAAAGTCGGAGGGACAGACTACAGGGTCTATGGCTACACCTTC. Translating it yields CASSKVGGTDYRVYGYTF.

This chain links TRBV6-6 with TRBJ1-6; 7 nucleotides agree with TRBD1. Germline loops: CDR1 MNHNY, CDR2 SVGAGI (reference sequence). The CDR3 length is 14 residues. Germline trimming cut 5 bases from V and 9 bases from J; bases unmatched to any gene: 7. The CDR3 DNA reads TGTGCCAGCAGTCGACAGGGAGGCGCTTCACCCCTCCACTTT. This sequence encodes CASSRQGGASPLHF.

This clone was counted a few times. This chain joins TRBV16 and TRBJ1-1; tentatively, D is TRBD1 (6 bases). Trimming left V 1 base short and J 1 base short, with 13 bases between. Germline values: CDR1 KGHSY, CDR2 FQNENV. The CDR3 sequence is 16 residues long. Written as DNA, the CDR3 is TGTGCCAGCAGCCAATGGGGGGCAACCCAGAACACTGAAGCTTTCTTT. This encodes CASSQWGATQNTEAFF.

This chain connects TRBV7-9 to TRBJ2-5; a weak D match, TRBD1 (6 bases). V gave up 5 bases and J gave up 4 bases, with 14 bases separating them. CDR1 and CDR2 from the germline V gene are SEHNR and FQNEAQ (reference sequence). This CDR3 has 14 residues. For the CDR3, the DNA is TGTGCCAGCAGCCCCGAGGGGGTGAGAGAGACCCAGTACTTC. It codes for CASSPEGVRETQYF.

CDR3 protein: CASSPRSREYEQYF. The CDR3 DNA reads TGTGCCAGCAGCCCTCGGAGCAGGGAGTACGAGCAGTACTTC. The chain couples TRBV7-9 to TRBJ2-7, with D tentatively TRBD1 or TRBD2 (5 bases each). V was shortened by 5 bases and J by 4 bases, with 15 bases between the two germline ends. The length of the CDR3 is 14 residues. Germline CDR1 is SEHNR and CDR2 is FQNEAQ (reference sequence).

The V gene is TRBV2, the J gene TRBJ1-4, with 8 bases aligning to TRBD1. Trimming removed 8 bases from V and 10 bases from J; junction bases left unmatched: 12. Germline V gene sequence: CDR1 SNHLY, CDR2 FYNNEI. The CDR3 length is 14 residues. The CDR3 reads CASHTGTGGRKLFF. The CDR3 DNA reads TGTGCCAGCCATACCGGGACAGGAGGTCGAAAACTGTTTTTT.

CDR3 amino acids: CASSLGGSLWEQYF. The CDR3 region has the DNA TGTGCCAGTAGTCTGGGAGGCAGTCTTTGGGAGCAGTACTTC. The chain uses TRBV19 and TRBJ2-7; TRBD2 might be the D (6 bases). The CDR3 has 14 amino acids. CDR1 is LNHDA and CDR2 is SQIVND in the germline V gene (reference sequence). Trimming removed 5 bases at V and 7 bases at J, with 18 bases between.

The CDR3 DNA reads as TGCGCCAGCGCCGGGACAGGGGGCAGGTCAACTAATGAAAAACTGTTTTTT. Translating gives CASAGTGGRSTNEKLFF. The rearrangement links TRBV5-1 to TRBJ1-4; 12 bases are a match to TRBD1. The V gene's germline CDR1 is SGHRS and CDR2 YFSETQ. CDR3 length: 17 residues. With V trimmed by 7 bases and J by 0 bases, 7 bases remained unmatched.

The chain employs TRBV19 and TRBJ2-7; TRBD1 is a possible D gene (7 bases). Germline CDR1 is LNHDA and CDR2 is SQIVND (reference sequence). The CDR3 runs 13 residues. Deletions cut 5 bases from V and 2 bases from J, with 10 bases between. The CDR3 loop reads CASSAGQTYEQYF. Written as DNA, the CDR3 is TGTGCCAGTAGTGCGGGACAGACCTACGAGCAGTACTTC.